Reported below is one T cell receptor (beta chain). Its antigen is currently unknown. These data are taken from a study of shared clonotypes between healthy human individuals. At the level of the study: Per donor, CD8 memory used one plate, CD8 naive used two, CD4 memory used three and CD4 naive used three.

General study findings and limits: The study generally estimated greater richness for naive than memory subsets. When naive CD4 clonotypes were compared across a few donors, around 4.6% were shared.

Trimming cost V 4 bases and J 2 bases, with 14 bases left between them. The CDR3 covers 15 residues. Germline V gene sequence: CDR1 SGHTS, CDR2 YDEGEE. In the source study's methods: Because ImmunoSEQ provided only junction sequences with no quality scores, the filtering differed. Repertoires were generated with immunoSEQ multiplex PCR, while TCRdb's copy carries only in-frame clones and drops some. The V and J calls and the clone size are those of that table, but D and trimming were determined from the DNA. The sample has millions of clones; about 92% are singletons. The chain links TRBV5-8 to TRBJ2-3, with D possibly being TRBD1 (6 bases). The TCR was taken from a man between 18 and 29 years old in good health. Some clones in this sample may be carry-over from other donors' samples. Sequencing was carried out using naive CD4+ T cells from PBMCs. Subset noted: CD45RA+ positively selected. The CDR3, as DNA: TGTGCCAGCAGCGCTAGACAGGCCCCCACAGATACGCAGTATTTT. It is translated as CASSARQAPTDTQYF.